The present T cell receptor (beta chain) was sequenced within a study of T cell responses to AZD1222 COVID-19 vaccine. Study-wide findings and caveats: Two AZD1222 administrations were followed by greater Spike-specific TCR breadth and depth. The donors showed a predominance of white British ancestry and of females, with possible underestimation of clonal diversity. Dominant CD4 TCR responses targeted spike regions 160-218 and 743-854.

Method: immunoSEQ multiplex PCR; TCRdb's copy keeps in-frame clones and lacks some. The sample yields under 250,000 clones, roughly 91% seen once. As regards this clone: The antigen is not known.

V was shortened by 2 bases and J by 6 bases, with 28 bases between the two germline ends. This CDR3 has 19 residues. The germline V gene encodes CDR1 LNHDA and CDR2 SQIVND (reference sequence). The sequence derives from an adult in good health. The sequencing used peripheral blood, collected on day 0 of MenACWY control vaccination. The V and J genes are TRBV19 and TRBJ1-1; D is unresolved. The CDR3 sequence: CASSIRVGVLGPNGAEAFF. For the CDR3, the DNA is TGTGCCAGTAGTATAAGGGTGGGAGTTTTGGGCCCGAATGGGGCTGAAGCTTTCTTT.